This is a list of T cell receptor beta chains from one sample in a study of blood T cell repertoires in COVID-19. Using immunoSEQ multiplex PCR, the repertoire was profiled, and TCRdb retains in-frame clones only, with some absent. In the table there are roughly 140,000 clones, more than 75% of which are singletons. Sequencing was done on a sample of peripheral blood. These receptors all stem from a man between 60 and 75 years old with active or convalescent COVID-19. Both conserved end residues are part of each CDR3. A D gene is named only where the DNA matches it firmly. Expanded clones are given a class, and other clones once, few, many or no size at all.

NA,TRBJ1-6,TRBV3-1/TRBV3-2,NA,TGTGCCAGCAGCCAGCAGGGCCACTATTCACCCCTCCACTTT,CASSQQGHYSPLHF
TRBD2,TRBJ2-1,TRBV27,NA,TGTGCCAGCAGCTATAGCGGGAGCACCTACAATGAGCAGTTCTTC,CASSYSGSTYNEQFF
NA,TRBJ2-1,TRBV11-2,few,TGTGCCAGCAGCTTATATGGGACAGAGCAGTTCTTC,CASSLYGTEQFF
NA,TRBJ1-2,TRBV5-6,NA,TGTGCCAGCAGGAGAAGTTATAACTATGGCTACACCTTC,CASRRSYNYGYTF
NA,TRBJ1-1,TRBV27,NA,TGTGCCAGCAGTTTGGGCAGTAACACTGAAGCTTTCTTT,CASSLGSNTEAFF
NA,TRBJ1-5,TRBV19,NA,TGTGCCAGTAGTATGGCAGGGTATCAGCCCCAGCATTTT,CASSMAGYQPQHF
NA,TRBJ2-7,TRBV12-3/TRBV12-4,few,TGTGCCAGCAGCGCAGCCTACGAGCAGTACTTC,CASSAAYEQYF
TRBD2,TRBJ2-5,TRBV14,NA,TGTGCCAGCAGCCACCGCACGGGGGGAGAGACCCAGTACTTC,CASSHRTGGETQYF
NA,TRBJ2-2,TRBV9,NA,TGTGCCAGCAGCGTTCGGACAGCCACCGGGGAGCTGTTTTTT,CASSVRTATGELFF
NA,TRBJ2-5,TRBV5-4,NA,TGTGCCAGCAGCCCCGAGGGCCGGGAGACCCAGTACTTC,CASSPEGRETQYF
NA,TRBJ1-3,TRBV11-2,NA,TGTGCCAGCAGCCCCGACGGGGAGGTCTCTGGAAACACCATATATTTT,CASSPDGEVSGNTIYF
TRBD1,TRBJ1-4,TRBV19,NA,TGTGCCAGTAATAAAGGGGGCGCGGAGGAAAAACTGTTTTTT,CASNKGGAEEKLFF
NA,TRBJ2-7,TRBV7-2,NA,TGTGCCAGCAGCTTAGACCCATCAACATTCTACGAGCAGTACTTC,CASSLDPSTFYEQYF
NA,TRBJ2-5,TRBV20-1,NA,TGCAGTGCGAGTAGCGAGGTCGGTGTGGTCCAGTACTTC,CSASSEVGVVQYF
NA,TRBJ1-1,TRBV27,NA,TGTGCCAGCAGTCTCGATCGGCGGTCCACTGAAGCTTTCTTT,CASSLDRRSTEAFF
TRBD2,TRBJ2-5,TRBV7-9,NA,TGTGCCAGCAGCTCCCGTGGACTAGCGGGAGTGGAGACCCAGTACTTC,CASSSRGLAGVETQYF
NA,TRBJ2-3,TRBV6-5,NA,TGTGCCAGGACTCGAACACTGACAGATACGCAGTATTTT,CARTRTLTDTQYF
NA,TRBJ1-4,TRBV28,NA,TGTGCCAGCAGGGTGTCCGGGACAAAAGGAGAAAAACTGTTTTTT,CASRVSGTKGEKLFF
NA,TRBJ1-4,TRBV3-1/TRBV3-2,NA,TGTGCCAGCAGCCAAGACCCCCGGGGTGAAAAACTGTTTTTT,CASSQDPRGEKLFF
NA,TRBJ2-5,TRBV28,NA,TGTGCCAGCAGTTACGATAGAAAGGGGGAGACCCAGTACTTC,CASSYDRKGETQYF
NA,TRBJ1-5,TRBV30,NA,TGTGCCTGGAGTGTTTTTGGCAGTTATAGCAATCAGCCCCAGCATTTT,CAWSVFGSYSNQPQHF
NA,TRBJ2-1,TRBV4-2,few,TGTGCCAGCAGCCAAGATGCGAGCGCTTCCTACAATGAGCAGTTCTTC,CASSQDASASYNEQFF
TRBD1,TRBJ1-5,TRBV10-1,NA,TGCGCCAGCAGTGAGCCGAAGACAGGGGTGGGACAGCCCCAGCATTTT,CASSEPKTGVGQPQHF
TRBD2,TRBJ2-3,TRBV7-2,NA,TGTGCCAGCAGCTTAGCGTGGACTAGCGGGAGGGGCACAGATACGCAGTATTTT,CASSLAWTSGRGTDTQYF
NA,TRBJ2-1,TRBV27,NA,TGTGCCAGCAGTTTGGACTATTACTCCTACAATGAGCAGTTCTTC,CASSLDYYSYNEQFF
NA,TRBJ2-3,TRBV28,NA,TGTGCCAGCAGTTTCGTCAGGGCCGCTAGCACAGATACGCAGTATTTT,CASSFVRAASTDTQYF
TRBD1,TRBJ1-1,TRBV5-1,NA,TGCGCCAGCAGCTTGGTCGGACAGGGTGACACTGAAGCTTTCTTT,CASSLVGQGDTEAFF
NA,TRBJ2-7,TRBV19,NA,TGTGCCAGTAGTGTCTCCCCAGGTTTACCAGGTACCTCCTACGAGCAGTACTTC,CASSVSPGLPGTSYEQYF